These 19 T cell receptor beta chains were sequenced from one sample in a study of T cell repertoires in cytomegalovirus infection. For these receptors, no antigen is known. MiXCR, applied by TCRdb to the reads, yields one record per CDR3 protein. The top ten clones hold around a sixth of a sample with hundreds of thousands of distinct CDR3 sequences, 30% to 40% of them seen once. Sequences were derived from cultured PBMCs, sampled from culture after CMV antigen stimulation. These receptor sequences come from a human donor in good health (CMV status not recorded). Some clones in this sample may be carry-over from other donors' samples.

The chain employs TRBV14 and TRBJ2-3, with 12 bases that match TRBD2. V shed 0 bases and J 2 bases; nucleotides not matched to a gene: 6. The CDR3 length is 18 residues. Germline loops: CDR1 SGHDN, CDR2 FVKESK. The CDR3 DNA is TGTGCCAGCAGCCAAGATTCCCTAGCGGGAGGGACCACAGATACGCAGTATTTT. Protein sequence: CASSQDSLAGGTTDTQYF.

The chain joins TRBV7-2 to TRBJ2-2; TRBD1 matches 7 bases. The CDR3 runs to 13 residues. Germline V gene sequence: CDR1 SGHTA, CDR2 FQGNSA. V trimming: 4 bases; J trimming: 7 bases; junction bases outside the gene matches: 3. The CDR3 DNA follows: TGTGCCAGCAGCTCAGGGGGTAACGGGGAGCTGTTTTTT. Residues: CASSSGGNGELFF.

This chain links TRBV12-3 or TRBV12-4 with TRBJ2-1; a possible D gene is TRBD2 (6 bases). V dropped 7 bases and J dropped 0 bases, with 19 bases sitting between them. The CDR3 runs 17 residues. The CDR3 DNA is TGTGCCAGCAACGATGTCGGGGGACGGACCTCCTACAATGAGCAGTTCTTC. Residues: CASNDVGGRTSYNEQFF.

Turning to this clonotype: At one end the junction does not follow the germline gene, possibly because of a read error. This chain uses TRBV5-6 with TRBJ2-1; D gene unclear. The CDR3 is 12 amino acids. CDR1 is SGHDT and CDR2 is YYEEEE in the germline V gene. CDR3 DNA sequence: TGTGCCAGCAGCCTGGATCCTCCCTCCCAGGTCTTC. The encoded protein is CASSLDPPSQVF.

This chain connects TRBV6-2 or TRBV6-3 to TRBJ2-5; D not certain. Germline V gene lookup returns CDR1 MNHEY and CDR2 SVGEGT. The CDR3 totals 12 residues. Trimming cost V 7 bases and J 5 bases, with 11 bases left between them. CDR3 loop: CASTGYVETQYF. DNA of the CDR3: TGTGCCAGCACGGGCTACGTGGAGACCCAGTACTTC.

About this clonotype itself: A much larger clone differs from this one at a single base, so this may be a read error. This chain links TRBV7-2 with TRBJ1-1; 7 bases align to TRBD1. CDR1 and CDR2 (germline): SGHTA, FQGNSA. This CDR3 is 15 amino acids long. CDR3 sequence: CASCLAAGGGTEAFF. The CDR3 DNA sequence: TGTGCCAGCTGCTTAGCGGCAGGGGGTGGTACTGAAGCTTTCTTT.

This clonotype was seen a few times. This rearrangement joins TRBV18 to TRBJ1-4, with unresolved D. The CDR3 contains 15 residues. Germline V gene data show CDR1 as KGHSH and CDR2 as LQKENI. Trimming took off 1 base at V and 6 bases at J, with 12 bases between the two ends. The chain's CDR3 is CASSPRWAVDEKLFF. The CDR3 DNA reads TGTGCCAGCTCACCACGGTGGGCAGTGGATGAAAAACTGTTTTTT.

The chain links TRBV25-1 to TRBJ2-5; possible D gene TRBD1, 5 bases. V lost 6 bases, J lost 0 bases, and 14 bases lay in between. CDR3 length: 15 amino acids. Germline lookup yields CDR1 MGHDK and CDR2 SYGVNS. CDR3 sequence reads: CASSPLQDNQETQYF. The CDR3 region has the DNA TGTGCCAGCAGCCCATTGCAGGACAACCAAGAGACCCAGTACTTC.

This clonotype was observed a few times. This chain joins TRBV6-2 or TRBV6-3 and TRBJ2-2; D is perhaps TRBD2 (5 bases). V gave up 5 bases and J gave up 8 bases, with 12 bases separating them. The germline CDR1 and CDR2 sequences are MNHEY and SVGEGT. CDR3 length: 13 residues. This chain's CDR3 is CASSRGGPGELFF. The CDR3 DNA reads TGTGCCAGCAGTCGTGGAGGACCGGGGGAGCTGTTTTTT.

The chain carries TRBV5-1 and TRBJ2-3; unclear D gene. This CDR3 has 13 amino acids. Germline lookup yields CDR1 SGHRS and CDR2 YFSETQ. The ends were cut back, 3 bases at V and 0 bases at J, with 5 bases in the middle. The CDR3 here is CASSWDSTDTQYF. For the CDR3, the DNA is TGCGCCAGCAGCTGGGATAGCACAGATACGCAGTATTTT.

This chain joins TRBV4-1 and TRBJ2-5; D is perhaps TRBD1 (5 bases). The CDR3 is made up of 17 amino acids. In germline, CDR1 is MGHRA, CDR2 YSYEKL. V shed 1 base and J shed 2 bases, with 17 bases lying between them. The CDR3 DNA reads TGCGCCAGCAGCCAAGCGGTCAGGGTCGGTGGACAAGAGACCCAGTACTTC. Its protein product is CASSQAVRVGGQETQYF.

This clonotype was found once. This chain joins TRBV20-1 and TRBJ2-1; D call uncertain. The CDR3 runs to 14 residues. Trimming left V 5 bases short and J 6 bases short, with 17 bases between. CDR1 and CDR2 from the germline V gene are DFQATT and SNEGSKA (reference sequence). The DNA for the CDR3 is TGCAGTGCTCCCCCGGCAGCAGCTTCCAATGAGCAGTTCTTC. Translated, it gives CSAPPAAASNEQFF.

This clonotype appeared a few times. The CDR3 nucleotides are TGTGCCAGCACGGGCCATTCACCCCTCCACTTT. This codes for CASTGHSPLHF. The rearrangement uses TRBV27 and TRBJ1-6; no clear D. Germline V CDR1 and CDR2: MNHEY, SMNVEV (reference sequence). V lost 7 bases and J lost 8, with 6 bases in between. This CDR3 is built from 11 residues.

In its sample, this clonotype was seen a few times. The gene calls are TRBV7-8 and TRBJ1-2; D gene ambiguous. Looked up from germline, CDR1 is SGHVS and CDR2 is FQNEAQ. This CDR3 spans 15 amino acids. Trimming took off 1 base at V and 0 bases at J, with 9 bases between the two ends. This chain's CDR3 is CASSLGRLANYGYTF. The CDR3 nucleotides are TGTGCCAGCAGCTTAGGCAGGCTAGCTAACTATGGCTACACCTTC.

The sample holds a few counts of this clonotype. The rearrangement links TRBV7-9 to TRBJ1-1; 7 bases align to TRBD1. The trim removed 5 bases at V and 5 bases at J, leaving 11 bases unmatched. The CDR3 has 15 residues. Germline loops: CDR1 SEHNR, CDR2 FQNEAQ (reference sequence). This CDR3 is CASSERGGSQTEAFF. Written as DNA, the CDR3 is TGTGCCAGCAGCGAACGAGGGGGCTCTCAGACTGAAGCTTTCTTT.

This clonotype has only a few counts. The rearrangement joins TRBV7-2 to TRBJ2-5, with 7 bases lining up with TRBD2. This CDR3 comprises 14 residues. Germline V CDR1 and CDR2: SGHTA, FQGNSA. V lost 5 bases to trimming and J lost 4 bases; unmatched junction nucleotides: 7. The CDR3 DNA follows: TGTGCCAGCAGCCCCTCCTGGGGGGGAGAGACCCAGTACTTC. It yields the protein CASSPSWGGETQYF.

The chain carries TRBV2 and TRBJ1-5; D may be TRBD1 (6 bases). The CDR3 covers 14 residues. Trimming left V 6 bases short and J 4 bases short, with 13 bases between. From germline, CDR1 is SNHLY and CDR2 FYNNEI. The CDR3 DNA sequence: TGTGCCAGCAGCAACAGGGCCTTAAATCAGCCCCAGCATTTT. It codes for CASSNRALNQPQHF.

CDR3 protein: CASSFRDTGRETQYF. CDR3 sequence (DNA): TGTGCCAGCAGTTTTAGGGACACGGGCCGGGAGACCCAGTACTTC. The chain combines TRBV12-3 or TRBV12-4 with TRBJ2-5, with D possibly being TRBD1 (6 bases). The CDR3 sequence is 15 residues long. Between the trimmed V and J ends, which lost 3 bases and 5 bases, there was a span of 16 bases.

This clonotype was seen a handful of times. The chain combines TRBV6-8 with TRBJ2-7; 8 bases line up with TRBD2. Per the germline V gene, CDR1 is MNHGY and CDR2 is SAAAGT. CDR3 length: 12 residues. V was clipped by 11 bases and J by 0 bases; unmatched bases: 3. The CDR3 DNA sequence: TGTGCCGCCGGGGGGGCCTCCTACGAGCAGTACTTC. It is translated as CAAGGASYEQYF.